This T cell receptor (beta chain) derives from a study of blood T cell repertoires in COVID-19. The method was immunoSEQ multiplex PCR; TCRdb's version includes in-frame clones alone and lacks a portion of them. The table includes tens of thousands of clones, 79% detected once. The clonotype originates from a man between 70 and 80 years old with acute or convalescent COVID-19. Sequenced sample: peripheral blood.

The CDR3 reads CASSPPSSGQETQYF. The CDR3 region has the DNA TGTGCCAGCTCACCACCGAGCAGCGGCCAAGAGACCCAGTACTTC. The rearrangement uses TRBV18 and TRBJ2-5, with a tentative D call TRBD2 (5 bases). Trimming stripped 0 bases from V and 1 base from J, with 9 bases between. Germline V gene data show CDR1 as KGHSH and CDR2 as LQKENI. There are 15 residues in the CDR3.